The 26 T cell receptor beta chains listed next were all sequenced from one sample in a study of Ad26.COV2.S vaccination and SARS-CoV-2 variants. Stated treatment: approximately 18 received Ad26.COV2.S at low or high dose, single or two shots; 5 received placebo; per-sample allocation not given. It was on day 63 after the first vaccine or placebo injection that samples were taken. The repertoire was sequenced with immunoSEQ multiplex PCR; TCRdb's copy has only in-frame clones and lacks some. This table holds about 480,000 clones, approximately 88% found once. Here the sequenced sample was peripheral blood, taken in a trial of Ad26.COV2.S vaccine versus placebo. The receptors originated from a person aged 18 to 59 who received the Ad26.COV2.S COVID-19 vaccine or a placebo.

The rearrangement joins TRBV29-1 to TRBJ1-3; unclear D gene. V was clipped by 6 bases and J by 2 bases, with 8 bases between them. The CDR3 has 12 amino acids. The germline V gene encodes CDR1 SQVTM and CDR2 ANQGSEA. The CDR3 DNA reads TGCAGCGTCGGGGTTACTGGAAACACCATATATTTT. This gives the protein CSVGVTGNTIYF.

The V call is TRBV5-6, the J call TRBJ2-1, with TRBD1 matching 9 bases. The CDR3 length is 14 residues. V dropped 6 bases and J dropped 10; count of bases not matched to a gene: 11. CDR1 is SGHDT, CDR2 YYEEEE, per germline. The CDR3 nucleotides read TGTGCCAGCATCAAGGACAGGGGTAAAGGCGAGCAGTTCTTC. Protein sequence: CASIKDRGKGEQFF.

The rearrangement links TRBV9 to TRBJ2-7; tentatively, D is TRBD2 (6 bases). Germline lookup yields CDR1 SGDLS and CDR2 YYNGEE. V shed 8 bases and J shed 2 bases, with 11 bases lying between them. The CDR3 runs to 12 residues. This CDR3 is CASGGGTYEQYF. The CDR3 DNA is TGTGCCAGTGGCGGCGGGACCTACGAGCAGTACTTC.

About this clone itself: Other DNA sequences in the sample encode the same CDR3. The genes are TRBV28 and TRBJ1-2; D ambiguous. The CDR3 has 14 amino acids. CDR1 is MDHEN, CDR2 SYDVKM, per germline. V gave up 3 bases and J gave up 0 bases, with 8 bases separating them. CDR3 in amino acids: CASSLGGANYGYTF. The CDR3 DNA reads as TGTGCCAGCAGTTTGGGTGGGGCTAACTATGGCTACACCTTC.

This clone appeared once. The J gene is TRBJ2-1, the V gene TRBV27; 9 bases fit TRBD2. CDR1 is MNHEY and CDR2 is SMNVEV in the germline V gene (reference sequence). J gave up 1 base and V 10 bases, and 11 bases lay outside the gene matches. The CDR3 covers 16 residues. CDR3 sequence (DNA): TGTGCCACTAGTCCCAATAGCGGGAGATCCTACAATGAGCAGTTCTTC. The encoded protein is CATSPNSGRSYNEQFF.

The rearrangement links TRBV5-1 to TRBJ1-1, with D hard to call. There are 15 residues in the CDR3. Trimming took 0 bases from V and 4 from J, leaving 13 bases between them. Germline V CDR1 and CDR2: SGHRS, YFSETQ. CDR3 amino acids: CASSLESGVSTEAFF. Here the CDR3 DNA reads TGCGCCAGCAGCTTGGAATCCGGGGTCAGCACTGAAGCTTTCTTT.

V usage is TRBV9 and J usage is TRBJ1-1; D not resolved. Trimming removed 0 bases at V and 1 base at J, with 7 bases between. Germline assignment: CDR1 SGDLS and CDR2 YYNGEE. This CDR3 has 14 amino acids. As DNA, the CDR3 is TGTGCCAGCAGCGTAGGTCGGCAGAACACTGAAGCTTTCTTT. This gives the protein CASSVGRQNTEAFF.

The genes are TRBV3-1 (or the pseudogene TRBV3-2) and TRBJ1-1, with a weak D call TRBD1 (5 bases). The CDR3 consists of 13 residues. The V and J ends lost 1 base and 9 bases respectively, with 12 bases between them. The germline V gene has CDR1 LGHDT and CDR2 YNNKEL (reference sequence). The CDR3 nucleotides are TGTGCCAGCAGCCAAGTGTCAGGGAGCCAAGCTTTCTTT. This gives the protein CASSQVSGSQAFF.

CDR3 protein: CASRTVRRNYGYTF. CDR3 DNA: TGTGCCAGCAGGACGGTTAGGCGTAACTATGGCTACACCTTC. V and J are TRBV5-6 and TRBJ1-2; D gene uncertain. This CDR3 comprises 14 residues. Germline CDR1 is SGHDT and CDR2 is YYEEEE. V lost 5 bases and J lost 1, with 12 bases in between.

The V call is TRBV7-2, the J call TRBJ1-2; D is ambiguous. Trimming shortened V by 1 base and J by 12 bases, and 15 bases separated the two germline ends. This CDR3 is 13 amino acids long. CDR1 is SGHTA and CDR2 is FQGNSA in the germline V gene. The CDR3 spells CASSLDWTASDTF. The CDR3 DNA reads TGTGCCAGCAGCTTAGATTGGACGGCTTCGGACACCTTC.

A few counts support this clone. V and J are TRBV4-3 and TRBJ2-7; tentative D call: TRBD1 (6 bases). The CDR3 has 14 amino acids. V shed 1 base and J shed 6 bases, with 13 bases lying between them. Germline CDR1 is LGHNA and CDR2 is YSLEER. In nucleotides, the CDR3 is TGCGCCAGCAGCCAAGTAAAGGCCAGGGGCGAGCAGTACTTC. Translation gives CASSQVKARGEQYF.

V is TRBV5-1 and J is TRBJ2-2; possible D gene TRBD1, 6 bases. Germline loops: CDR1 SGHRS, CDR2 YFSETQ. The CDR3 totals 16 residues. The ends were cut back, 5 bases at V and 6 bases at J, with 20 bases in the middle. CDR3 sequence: CASRVQQGNTPGELFF. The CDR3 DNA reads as TGCGCCAGCAGGGTCCAACAGGGAAACACACCCGGGGAGCTGTTTTTT.

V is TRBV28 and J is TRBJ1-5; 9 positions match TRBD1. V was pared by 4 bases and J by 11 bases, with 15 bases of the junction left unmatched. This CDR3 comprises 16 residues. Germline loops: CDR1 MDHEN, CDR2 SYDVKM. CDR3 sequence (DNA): TGTGCCAGCAGTTCATACGCCGACCCGGGACAGGGATCCCAGCATTTT. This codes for CASSSYADPGQGSQHF.

The CDR3 DNA reads TGTGCCAGTAGTCCCACGTGGGGGGAGCTGTTTTTT. Its protein product is CASSPTWGELFF. The chain is built from TRBV19 and TRBJ2-2; unclear D gene. V shed 5 bases and J shed 8 bases, with 9 bases lying between them. CDR3 size: 12 residues. The germline CDR1 and CDR2 sequences are LNHDA and SQIVND (reference sequence).

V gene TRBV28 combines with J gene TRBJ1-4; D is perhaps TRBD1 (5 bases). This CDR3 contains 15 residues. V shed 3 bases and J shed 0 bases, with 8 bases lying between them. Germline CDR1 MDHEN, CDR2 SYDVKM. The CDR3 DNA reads TGTGCCAGCAGTTTTGGGGGAACAACTAATGAAAAACTGTTTTTT. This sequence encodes CASSFGGTTNEKLFF.

The CDR3 coding sequence is TGTGCCAGCCCACCACAGGGGGCCAACACTGAAGCTTTCTTT. It is translated as CASPPQGANTEAFF. The chain joins TRBV28 to TRBJ1-1, with TRBD1 matching over 9 bases. Looked up from germline, CDR1 is MDHEN and CDR2 is SYDVKM. V shed 8 bases, J shed 2 bases, and the junction held 6 bases outside the gene matches. The CDR3 contains 14 residues.

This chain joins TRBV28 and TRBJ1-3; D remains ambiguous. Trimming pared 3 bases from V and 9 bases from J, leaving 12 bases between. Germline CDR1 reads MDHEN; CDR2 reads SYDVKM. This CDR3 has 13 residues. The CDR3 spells CASSLFRGGTIYF. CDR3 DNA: TGTGCCAGCAGTTTGTTCCGGGGAGGCACCATATATTTT.

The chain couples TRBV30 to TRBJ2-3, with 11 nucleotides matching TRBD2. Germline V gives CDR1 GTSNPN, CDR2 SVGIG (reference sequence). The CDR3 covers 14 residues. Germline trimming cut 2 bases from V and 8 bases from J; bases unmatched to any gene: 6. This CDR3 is CAWSITSGGGTQYF. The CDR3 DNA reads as TGTGCCTGGAGTATTACTAGCGGGGGAGGTACGCAGTATTTT.

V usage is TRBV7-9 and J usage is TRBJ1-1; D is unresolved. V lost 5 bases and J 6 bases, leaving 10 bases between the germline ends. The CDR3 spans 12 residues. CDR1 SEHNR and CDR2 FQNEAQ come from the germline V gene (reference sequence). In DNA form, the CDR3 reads TGTGCCAGCAGCCAAAGGTCGGCTGAAGCTTTCTTT. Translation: CASSQRSAEAFF.

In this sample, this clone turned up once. CDR3 protein: CASSPGGSSGANVLTF. The CDR3, as DNA: TGCGCCAGCAGCCCGGGGGGGAGCTCTGGGGCCAACGTCCTGACTTTC. V gene TRBV5-1 combines with J gene TRBJ2-6, with 8 positions matching TRBD2. J lost 0 bases, V lost 4 bases, and 3 bases had no gene match. Germline V lookup: CDR1 SGHRS, CDR2 YFSETQ. The CDR3 consists of 16 residues.

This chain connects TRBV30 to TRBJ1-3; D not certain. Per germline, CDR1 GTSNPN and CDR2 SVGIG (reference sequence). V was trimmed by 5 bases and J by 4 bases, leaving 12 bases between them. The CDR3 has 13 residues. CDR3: CAWGVGPGNTIYF. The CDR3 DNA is TGTGCCTGGGGGGTAGGGCCGGGAAACACCATATATTTT.

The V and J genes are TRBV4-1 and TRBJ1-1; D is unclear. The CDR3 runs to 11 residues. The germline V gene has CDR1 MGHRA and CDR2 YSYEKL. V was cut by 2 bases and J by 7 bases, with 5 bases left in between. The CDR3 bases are TGCGCCAGCAGCCAATCCGGTGAAGCTTTCTTT. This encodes CASSQSGEAFF.

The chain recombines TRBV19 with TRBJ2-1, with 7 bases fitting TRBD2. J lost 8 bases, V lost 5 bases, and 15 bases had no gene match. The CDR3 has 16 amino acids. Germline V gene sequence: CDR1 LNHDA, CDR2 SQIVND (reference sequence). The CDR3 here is CASSSPSAGGSHEQFF. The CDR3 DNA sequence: TGTGCCAGTAGTTCCCCTAGCGCCGGGGGGTCTCATGAGCAGTTCTTC.

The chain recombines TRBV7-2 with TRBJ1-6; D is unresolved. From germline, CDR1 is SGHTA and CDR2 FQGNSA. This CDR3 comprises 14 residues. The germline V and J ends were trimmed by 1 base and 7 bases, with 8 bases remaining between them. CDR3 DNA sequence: TGTGCCAGCAGCTTAGGTCCCAGGAATTCACCCCTCCACTTT. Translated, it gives CASSLGPRNSPLHF.

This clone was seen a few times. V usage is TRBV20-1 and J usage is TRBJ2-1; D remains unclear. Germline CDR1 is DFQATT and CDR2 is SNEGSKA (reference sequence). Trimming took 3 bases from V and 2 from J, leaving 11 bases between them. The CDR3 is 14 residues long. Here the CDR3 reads CSASSGPAYNEQFF. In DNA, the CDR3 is TGCAGTGCTAGTTCCGGGCCAGCCTACAATGAGCAGTTCTTC.

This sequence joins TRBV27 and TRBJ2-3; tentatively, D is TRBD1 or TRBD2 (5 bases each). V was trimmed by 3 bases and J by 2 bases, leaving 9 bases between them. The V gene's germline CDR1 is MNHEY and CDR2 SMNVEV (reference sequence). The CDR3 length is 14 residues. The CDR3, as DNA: TGTGCCAGCAGTTTCTCAGGGACCACAGATACGCAGTATTTT. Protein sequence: CASSFSGTTDTQYF.